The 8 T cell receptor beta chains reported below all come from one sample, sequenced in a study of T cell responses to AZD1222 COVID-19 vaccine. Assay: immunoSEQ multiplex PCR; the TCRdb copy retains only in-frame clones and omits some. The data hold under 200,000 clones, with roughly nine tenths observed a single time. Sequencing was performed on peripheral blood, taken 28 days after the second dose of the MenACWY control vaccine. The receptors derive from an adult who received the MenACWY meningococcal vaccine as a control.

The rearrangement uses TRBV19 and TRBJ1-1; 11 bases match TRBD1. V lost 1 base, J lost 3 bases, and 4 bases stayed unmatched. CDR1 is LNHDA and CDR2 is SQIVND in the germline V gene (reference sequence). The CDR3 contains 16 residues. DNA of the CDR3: TGTGCCAGTAGTATAGTAGGGACAGGGGGGTACACTGAAGCTTTCTTT. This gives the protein CASSIVGTGGYTEAFF.

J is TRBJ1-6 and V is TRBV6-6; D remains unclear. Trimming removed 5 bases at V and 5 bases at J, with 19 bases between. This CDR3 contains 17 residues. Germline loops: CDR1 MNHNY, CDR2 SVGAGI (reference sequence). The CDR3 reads CASSPRPRGSHNSPLHF. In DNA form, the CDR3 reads TGTGCCAGCAGTCCCCGCCCTCGCGGGTCTCATAATTCACCCCTCCACTTT.

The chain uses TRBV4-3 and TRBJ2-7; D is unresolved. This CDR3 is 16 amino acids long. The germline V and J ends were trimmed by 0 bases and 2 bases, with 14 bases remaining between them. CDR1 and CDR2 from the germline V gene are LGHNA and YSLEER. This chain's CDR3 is CASSQDDGDSTYEQYF. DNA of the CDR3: TGCGCCAGCAGCCAAGATGACGGCGATTCCACCTACGAGCAGTACTTC.

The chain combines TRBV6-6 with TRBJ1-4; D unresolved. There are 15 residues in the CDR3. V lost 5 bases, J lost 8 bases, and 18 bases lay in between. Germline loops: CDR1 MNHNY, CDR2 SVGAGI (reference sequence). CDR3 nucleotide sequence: TGTGCCAGCAGTAACCCTCTGGCCGGCGGGGAAAAACTGTTTTTT. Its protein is CASSNPLAGGEKLFF.

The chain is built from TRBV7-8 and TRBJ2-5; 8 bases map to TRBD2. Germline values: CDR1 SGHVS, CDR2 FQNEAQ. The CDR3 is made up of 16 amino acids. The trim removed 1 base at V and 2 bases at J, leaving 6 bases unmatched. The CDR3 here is CASSLGFREGQETQYF. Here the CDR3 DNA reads TGTGCCAGCAGCTTAGGTTTTCGGGAGGGACAAGAGACCCAGTACTTC.

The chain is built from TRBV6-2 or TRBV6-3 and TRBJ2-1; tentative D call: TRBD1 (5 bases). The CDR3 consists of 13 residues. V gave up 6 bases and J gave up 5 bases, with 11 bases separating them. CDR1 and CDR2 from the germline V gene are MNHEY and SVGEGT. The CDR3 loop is CASSRRVDNEQFF. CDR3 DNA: TGTGCCAGCAGCCGCAGGGTTGACAATGAGCAGTTCTTC.

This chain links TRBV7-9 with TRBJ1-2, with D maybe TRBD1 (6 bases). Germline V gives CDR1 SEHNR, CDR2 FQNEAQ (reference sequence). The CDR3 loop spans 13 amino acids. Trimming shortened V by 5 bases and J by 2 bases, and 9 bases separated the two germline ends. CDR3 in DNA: TGTGCCAGCAGCGTTACAGGGAACTATGGCTACACCTTC. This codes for CASSVTGNYGYTF.

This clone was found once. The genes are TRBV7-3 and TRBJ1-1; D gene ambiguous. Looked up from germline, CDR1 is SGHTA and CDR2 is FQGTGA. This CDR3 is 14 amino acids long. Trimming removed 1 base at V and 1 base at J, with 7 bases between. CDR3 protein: CASSLMAENTEAFF. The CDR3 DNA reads TGTGCCAGCAGCTTAATGGCGGAGAACACTGAAGCTTTCTTT.